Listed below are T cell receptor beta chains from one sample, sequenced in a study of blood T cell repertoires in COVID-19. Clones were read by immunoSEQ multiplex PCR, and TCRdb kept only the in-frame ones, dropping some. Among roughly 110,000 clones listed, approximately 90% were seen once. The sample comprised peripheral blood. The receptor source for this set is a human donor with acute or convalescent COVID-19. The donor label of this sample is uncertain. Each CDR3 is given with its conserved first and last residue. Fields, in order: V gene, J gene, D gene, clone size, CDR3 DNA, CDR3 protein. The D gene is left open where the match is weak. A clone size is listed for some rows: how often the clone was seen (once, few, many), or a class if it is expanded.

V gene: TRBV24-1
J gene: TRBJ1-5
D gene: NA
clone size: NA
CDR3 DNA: TGTGCCACCAGTGACAATACAGGGTTCAATCAGCCCCAGCATTTT
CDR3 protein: CATSDNTGFNQPQHF

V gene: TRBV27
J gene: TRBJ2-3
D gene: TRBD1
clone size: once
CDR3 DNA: TGTGCCAGCAGTTTATACGACAGGGGAAGCACAGATACGCAGTATTTT
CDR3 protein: CASSLYDRGSTDTQYF

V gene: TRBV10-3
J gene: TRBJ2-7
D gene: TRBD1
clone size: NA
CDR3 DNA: TGTGCCATCAGTCTACAGGGGGCCTACGAGCAGTACTTC
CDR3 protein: CAISLQGAYEQYF

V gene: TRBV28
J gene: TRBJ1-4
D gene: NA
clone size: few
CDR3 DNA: TGTGCCAGCAGTCCCGCAGGGGCGGCTAATGAAAAACTGTTTTTT
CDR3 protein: CASSPAGAANEKLFF

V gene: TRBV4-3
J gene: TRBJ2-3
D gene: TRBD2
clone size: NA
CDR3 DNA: TGCGCCAGCAGCCCCACTATCGGGGGGGCCGTAGATACGCAGTATTTT
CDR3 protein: CASSPTIGGAVDTQYF

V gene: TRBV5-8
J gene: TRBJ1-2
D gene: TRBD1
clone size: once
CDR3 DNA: TGTGCCAGCAGCATACCGACAGGGTCTTCGGAAAATGGCTACACCTTC
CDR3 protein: CASSIPTGSSENGYTF

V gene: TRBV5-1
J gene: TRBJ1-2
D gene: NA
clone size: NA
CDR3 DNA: TGCGCCAGCAGCCCAGGAGTGGAGGGAAGCAAAGGCTACACCTTC
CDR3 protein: CASSPGVEGSKGYTF

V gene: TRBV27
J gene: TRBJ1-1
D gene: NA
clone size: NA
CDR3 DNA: TGTGCCAGCAGTTTCCCCTCGCGGGGGGCTTTCTTT
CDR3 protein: CASSFPSRGAFF

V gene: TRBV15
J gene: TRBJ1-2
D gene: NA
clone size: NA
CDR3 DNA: TGTGCCACCGGTCGGAGCATTGGTCTTTCGTATGGCTACACCTTC
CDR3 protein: CATGRSIGLSYGYTF

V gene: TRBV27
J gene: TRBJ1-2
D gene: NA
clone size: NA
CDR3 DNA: TGTGCCAGCAGTTCCACAGCAGGAGGCTACACCTTC
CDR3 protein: CASSSTAGGYTF

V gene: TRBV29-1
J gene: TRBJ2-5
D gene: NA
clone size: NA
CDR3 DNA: TGCAGCGTAGTTAGACATCCCCAGGAGACCCAGTACTTC
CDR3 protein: CSVVRHPQETQYF

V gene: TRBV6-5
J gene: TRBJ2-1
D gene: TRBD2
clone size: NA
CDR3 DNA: TGTGCCAGCAGTTACGGTATCGGGAGGAGGTACAATGAGCAGTTCTTC
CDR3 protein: CASSYGIGRRYNEQFF

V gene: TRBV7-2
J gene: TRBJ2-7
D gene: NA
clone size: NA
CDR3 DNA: TGTGCCAGCAGCTTAGTCGGGAGTTCCTACGAGCAGTACTTC
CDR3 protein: CASSLVGSSYEQYF

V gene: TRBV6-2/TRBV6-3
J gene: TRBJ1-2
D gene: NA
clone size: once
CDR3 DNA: TGTGCCAGCAGTTGGACAGCAGATGGCTACACCTTC
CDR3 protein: CASSWTADGYTF

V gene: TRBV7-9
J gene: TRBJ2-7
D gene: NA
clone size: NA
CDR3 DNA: TGTGCCAGCCTCCAGAGCGGCCTATCCTACGAGCAGTACTTC
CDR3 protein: CASLQSGLSYEQYF

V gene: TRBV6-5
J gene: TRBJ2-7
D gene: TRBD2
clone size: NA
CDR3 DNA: TGTGCCAGCAGTCCCTTTAGCGGGAGCTCCTACGAGCAGTACTTC
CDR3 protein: CASSPFSGSSYEQYF

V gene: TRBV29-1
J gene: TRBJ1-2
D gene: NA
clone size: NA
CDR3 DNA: TGCAGCGAGGACAGAGAAAATCTAGTCGCTTATGGCTACACCTTC
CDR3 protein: CSEDRENLVAYGYTF

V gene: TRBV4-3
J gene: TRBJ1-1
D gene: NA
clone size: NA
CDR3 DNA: TGCGCCAGCAGCCAAGATATGGCAGGTTTGACTGAAGCTTTCTTT
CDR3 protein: CASSQDMAGLTEAFF

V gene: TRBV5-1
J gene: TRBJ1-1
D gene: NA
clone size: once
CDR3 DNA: TGCGCCAGCAGAAAGGGGTCTTCCAATGAAGCTTTCTTT
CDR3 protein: CASRKGSSNEAFF

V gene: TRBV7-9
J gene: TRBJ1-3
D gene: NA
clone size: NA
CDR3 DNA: TGTGCCAGCAGCCCGTCCAGGGGATTGGAAGGAAACACCATATATTTT
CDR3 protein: CASSPSRGLEGNTIYF

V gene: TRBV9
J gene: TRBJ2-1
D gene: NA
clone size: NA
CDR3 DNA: TGTGCCAGCAGCGTAGAGGAGGGATTGGGGAATGAGCAGTTCTTC
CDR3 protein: CASSVEEGLGNEQFF

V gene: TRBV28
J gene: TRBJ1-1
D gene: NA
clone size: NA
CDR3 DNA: TGTGCCAGCAGTTTAAGGACAGTCAGAACTTTCTTT
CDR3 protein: CASSLRTVRTFF

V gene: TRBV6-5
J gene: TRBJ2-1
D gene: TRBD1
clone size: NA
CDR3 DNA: TGTGCCAGCAGTTGGGACAGGGACCCTACTAATGAGCAGTTCTTC
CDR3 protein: CASSWDRDPTNEQFF

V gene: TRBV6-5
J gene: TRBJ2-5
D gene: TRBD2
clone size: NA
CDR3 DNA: TGTGCCAGCAGTTACCCTAGCGGGAGGGCGGTAGAGACCCAGTACTTC
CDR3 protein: CASSYPSGRAVETQYF

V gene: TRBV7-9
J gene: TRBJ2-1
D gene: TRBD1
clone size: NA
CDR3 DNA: TGTGCCGGGACAGGGGACGACTACAATGAGCAGTTCTTC
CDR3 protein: CAGTGDDYNEQFF

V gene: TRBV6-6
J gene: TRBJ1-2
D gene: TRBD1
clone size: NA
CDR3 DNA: TGTGCTGGACAGGGGGCGGGAGGCGGCTACACCTTC
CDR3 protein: CAGQGAGGGYTF

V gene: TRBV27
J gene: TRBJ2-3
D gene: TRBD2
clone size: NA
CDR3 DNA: TGTGCCAGCAGTTCCCTAGCGGAGCACACAGATACGCAGTATTTT
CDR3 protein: CASSSLAEHTDTQYF

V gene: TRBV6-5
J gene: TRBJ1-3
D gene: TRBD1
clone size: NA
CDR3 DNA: TGTGCCACCCGGGACAGGGGTAGGATTGGAAACACCATATATTTT
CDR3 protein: CATRDRGRIGNTIYF

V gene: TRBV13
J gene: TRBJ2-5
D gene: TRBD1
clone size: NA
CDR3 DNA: TGTGCCAGCAGCTTAGCGGGACAGCGTGGGGAGACCCAGTACTTC
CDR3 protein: CASSLAGQRGETQYF

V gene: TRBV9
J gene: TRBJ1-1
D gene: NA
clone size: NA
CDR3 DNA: TGTGCCAGCAGCGTAGGGGTGGCGCAGGGAATGAACACTGAAGCTTTCTTT
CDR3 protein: CASSVGVAQGMNTEAFF

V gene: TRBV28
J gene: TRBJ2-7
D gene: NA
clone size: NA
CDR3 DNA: TGTGCCAGCAGTTTATCCCCTCAAGCGATCTACGAGCAGTACTTC
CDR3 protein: CASSLSPQAIYEQYF

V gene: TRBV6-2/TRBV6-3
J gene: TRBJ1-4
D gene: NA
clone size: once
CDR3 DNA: TGTGCCAGCAGTTACAGAGGGAATGAAAAACTGTTTTTT
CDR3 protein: CASSYRGNEKLFF

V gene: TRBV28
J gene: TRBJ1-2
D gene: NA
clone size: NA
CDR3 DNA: TGTGCCAGCAGTTTGGACACGAACTATGGCTACACCTTC
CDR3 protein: CASSLDTNYGYTF

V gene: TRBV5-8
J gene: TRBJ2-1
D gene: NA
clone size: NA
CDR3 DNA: TGTGCCAGCAGGGCACAGTTAGGTGAGCAGTTCTTC
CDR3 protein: CASRAQLGEQFF

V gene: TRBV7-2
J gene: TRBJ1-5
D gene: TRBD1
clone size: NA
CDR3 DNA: TGTGCCAGCAGCCCCCTTGGGTCAGGGGGCCTCAATCAGCCCCAGCATTTT
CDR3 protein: CASSPLGSGGLNQPQHF

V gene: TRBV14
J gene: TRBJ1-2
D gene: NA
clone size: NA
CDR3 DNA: TGTGCCAGCAGCCAAGTCGTGGGGCGGGGCTACACCTTC
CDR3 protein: CASSQVVGRGYTF

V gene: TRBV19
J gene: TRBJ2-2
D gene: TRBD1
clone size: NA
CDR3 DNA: TGTGCCAGTAGTACCTACCCGGGACAGGGGAACTTAACCGGGGAGCTGTTTTTT
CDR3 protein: CASSTYPGQGNLTGELFF

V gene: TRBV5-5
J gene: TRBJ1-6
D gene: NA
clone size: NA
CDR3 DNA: TGTGCCAGCAGTATCCGGGGTTCACCCCTCCACTTT
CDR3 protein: CASSIRGSPLHF

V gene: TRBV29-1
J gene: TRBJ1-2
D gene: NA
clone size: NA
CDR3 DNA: TGCAGCGTGGACCTGGAGGGAACAGACTCCTATGGCTACACCTTC
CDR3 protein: CSVDLEGTDSYGYTF

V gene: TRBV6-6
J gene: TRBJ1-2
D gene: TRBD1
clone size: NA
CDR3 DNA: TGTGCCAGCAGACCTGGACAGGGGATCTATGGCTACACCTTC
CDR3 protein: CASRPGQGIYGYTF

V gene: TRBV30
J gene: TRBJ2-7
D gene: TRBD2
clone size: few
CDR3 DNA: TGTGCCTGGAGTCCACTAGCGGGAGTTTCCTACGAGCAGTACTTC
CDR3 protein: CAWSPLAGVSYEQYF

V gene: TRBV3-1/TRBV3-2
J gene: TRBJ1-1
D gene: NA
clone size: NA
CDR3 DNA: TGTGCCAGCAGCCAAGCCGGAGGGCCAGGGTCTTTCTTT
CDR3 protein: CASSQAGGPGSFF

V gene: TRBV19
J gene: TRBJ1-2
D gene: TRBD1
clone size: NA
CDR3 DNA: TGTGCCAGTAGTATAACATACGGGACAGGGGGAGGCTACACCTTC
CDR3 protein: CASSITYGTGGGYTF

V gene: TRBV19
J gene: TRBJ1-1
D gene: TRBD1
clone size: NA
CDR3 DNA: TGTGCCAGTAGTCCTTTAGGGGGCGGGTCGAACACTGAAGCTTTCTTT
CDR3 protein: CASSPLGGGSNTEAFF

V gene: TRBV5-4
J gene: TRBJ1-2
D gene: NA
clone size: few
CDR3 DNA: TGTGCCAGCAGCCCGGTCCCGCGGGACGGCTACACCTTC
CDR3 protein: CASSPVPRDGYTF

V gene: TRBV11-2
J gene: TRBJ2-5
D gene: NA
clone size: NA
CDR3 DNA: TGTGCCAGCAGCCAACAGGGTATTGGAGAGACCCAGTACTTC
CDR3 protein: CASSQQGIGETQYF

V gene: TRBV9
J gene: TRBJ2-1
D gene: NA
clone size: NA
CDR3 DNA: TGTGCCAGCAGCGAGGGGCCAAACAATGAGCAGTTCTTC
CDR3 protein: CASSEGPNNEQFF

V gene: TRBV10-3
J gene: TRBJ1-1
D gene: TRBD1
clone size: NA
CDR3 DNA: TGTGCCATCAGTCCCCGTTATCCCGGGGGCGGACAGGTGGCTGAAGCTTTCTTT
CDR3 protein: CAISPRYPGGGQVAEAFF

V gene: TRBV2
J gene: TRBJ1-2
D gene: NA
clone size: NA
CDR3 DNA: TGTGCCAGCAGTGATCCGCGATCGTCCCTTGGCTACACCTTC
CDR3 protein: CASSDPRSSLGYTF

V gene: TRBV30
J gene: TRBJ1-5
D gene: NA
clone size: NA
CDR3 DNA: TGTGCCTGGAGTGCTCGGTACCAGGATAGCAATCAGCCCCAGCATTTT
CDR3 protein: CAWSARYQDSNQPQHF

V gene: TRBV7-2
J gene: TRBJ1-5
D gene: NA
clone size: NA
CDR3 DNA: TGTGCCAGCAGCCTTGACAGGAATCAGCCCCAGCATTTT
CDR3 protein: CASSLDRNQPQHF

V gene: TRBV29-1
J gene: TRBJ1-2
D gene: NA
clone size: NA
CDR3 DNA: TGCAGCGTTGTTGGGGGGGGAGGATATGGCTACACCTTC
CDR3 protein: CSVVGGGGYGYTF

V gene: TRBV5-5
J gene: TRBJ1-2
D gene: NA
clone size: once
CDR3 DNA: TGTGCCAGCAGCTCGCGCGGGGGGAACTATGGCTACACCTTC
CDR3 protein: CASSSRGGNYGYTF

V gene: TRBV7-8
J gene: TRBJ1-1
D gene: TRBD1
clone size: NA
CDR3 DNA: TGTGCCAGCAGCATAGGGACAGCCAACACTGAAGCTTTCTTT
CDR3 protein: CASSIGTANTEAFF

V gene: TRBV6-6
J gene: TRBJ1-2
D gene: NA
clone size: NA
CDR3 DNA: TGTGCCAGCAGTTACGGGGGCAGGGACTATGGCTACACCTTC
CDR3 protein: CASSYGGRDYGYTF

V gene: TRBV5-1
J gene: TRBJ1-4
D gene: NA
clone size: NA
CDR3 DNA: TGCGCCAGCAGCCTGGAGGAAGGGGTTGGGGAAAAACTGTTTTTT
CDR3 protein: CASSLEEGVGEKLFF

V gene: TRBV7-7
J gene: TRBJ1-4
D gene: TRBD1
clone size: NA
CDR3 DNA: TGTGCCAGCAGCTTAGCGCTGGTGTATAGGAGGACAGGGGGCATGATGAATGAAAAACTGTTTTTT
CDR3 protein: CASSLALVYRRTGGMMNEKLFF

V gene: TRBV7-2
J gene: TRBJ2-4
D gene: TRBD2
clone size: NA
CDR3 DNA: TGTGCCAGCAGCGTCCGACTAGCGAACATTCAGTACTTC
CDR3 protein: CASSVRLANIQYF

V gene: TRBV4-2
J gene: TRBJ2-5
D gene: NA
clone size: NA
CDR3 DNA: TGTGCCAGCAGCCAAGCTCACGCGGTCGGAGAGACCCAGTACTTC
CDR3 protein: CASSQAHAVGETQYF

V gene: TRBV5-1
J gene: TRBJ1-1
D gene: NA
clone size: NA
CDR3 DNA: TGCGCCAGCAGCCCGTACCGCGGAACAAGTGAAGCTTTCTTT
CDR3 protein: CASSPYRGTSEAFF